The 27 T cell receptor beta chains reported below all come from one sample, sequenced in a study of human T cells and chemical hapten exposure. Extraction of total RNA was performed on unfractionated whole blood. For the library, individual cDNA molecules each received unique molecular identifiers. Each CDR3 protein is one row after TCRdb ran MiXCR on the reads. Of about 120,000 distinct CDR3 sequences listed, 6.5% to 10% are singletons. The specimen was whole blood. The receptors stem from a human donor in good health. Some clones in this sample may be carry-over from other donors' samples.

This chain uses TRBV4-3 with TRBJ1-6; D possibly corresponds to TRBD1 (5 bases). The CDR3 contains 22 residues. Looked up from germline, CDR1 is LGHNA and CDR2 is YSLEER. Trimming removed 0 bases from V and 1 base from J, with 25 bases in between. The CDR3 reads CASSQDVGGRGSGGSYNSPLHF. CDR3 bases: TGCGCCAGCAGCCAAGACGTTGGGGGTCGAGGCAGCGGAGGGTCCTATAATTCACCCCTCCACTTT.

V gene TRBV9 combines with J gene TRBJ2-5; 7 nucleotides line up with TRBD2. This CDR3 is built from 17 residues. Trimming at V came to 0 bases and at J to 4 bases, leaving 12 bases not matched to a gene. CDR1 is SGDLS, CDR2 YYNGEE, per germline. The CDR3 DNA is TGTGCCAGCAGCGTAGGTTGGGACGGGACTACCGGAGAGACCCAGTACTTC. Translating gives CASSVGWDGTTGETQYF.

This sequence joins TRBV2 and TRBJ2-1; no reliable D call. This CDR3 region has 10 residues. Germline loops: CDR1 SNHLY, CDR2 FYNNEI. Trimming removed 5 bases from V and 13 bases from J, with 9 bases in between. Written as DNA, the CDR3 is TGTGCCAGCAGTTACATCTTACAGTTCTTC. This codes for CASSYILQFF.

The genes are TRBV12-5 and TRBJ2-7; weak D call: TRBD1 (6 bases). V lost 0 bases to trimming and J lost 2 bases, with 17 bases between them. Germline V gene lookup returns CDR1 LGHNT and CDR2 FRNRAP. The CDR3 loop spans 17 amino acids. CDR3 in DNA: TGTGCTAGTGGTTTGGTACTTTCAGGGGATGAACCCTACGAGCAGTACTTC. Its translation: CASGLVLSGDEPYEQYF.

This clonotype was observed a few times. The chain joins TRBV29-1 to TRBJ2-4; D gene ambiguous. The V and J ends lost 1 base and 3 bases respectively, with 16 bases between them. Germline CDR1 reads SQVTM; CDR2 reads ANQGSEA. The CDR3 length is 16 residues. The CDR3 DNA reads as TGCAGCGTTGAAGGCCCCGGTGCGGTAGTCAAAAACATTCAGTACTTC. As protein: CSVEGPGAVVKNIQYF.

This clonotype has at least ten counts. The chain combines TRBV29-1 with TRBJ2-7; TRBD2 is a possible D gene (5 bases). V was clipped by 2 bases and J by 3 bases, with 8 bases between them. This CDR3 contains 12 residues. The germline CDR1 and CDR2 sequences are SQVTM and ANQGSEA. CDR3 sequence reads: CSVEYGDYEQYF. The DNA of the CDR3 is TGCAGCGTTGAATACGGGGACTACGAGCAGTACTTC.

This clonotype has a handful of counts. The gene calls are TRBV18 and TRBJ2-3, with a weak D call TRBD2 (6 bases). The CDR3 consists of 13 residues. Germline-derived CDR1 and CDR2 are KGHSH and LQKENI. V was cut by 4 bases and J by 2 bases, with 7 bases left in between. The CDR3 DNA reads TGTGCCAGCTCACGGAGGGACACAGATACGCAGTATTTT. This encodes CASSRRDTDTQYF.

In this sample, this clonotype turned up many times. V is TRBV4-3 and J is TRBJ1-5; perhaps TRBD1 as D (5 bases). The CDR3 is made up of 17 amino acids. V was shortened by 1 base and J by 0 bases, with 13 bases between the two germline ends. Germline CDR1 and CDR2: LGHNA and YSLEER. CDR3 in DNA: TGCGCCAGCAGCCAAGGCCCGGGGCGGAATAGCAATCAGCCCCAGCATTTT. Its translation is CASSQGPGRNSNQPQHF.

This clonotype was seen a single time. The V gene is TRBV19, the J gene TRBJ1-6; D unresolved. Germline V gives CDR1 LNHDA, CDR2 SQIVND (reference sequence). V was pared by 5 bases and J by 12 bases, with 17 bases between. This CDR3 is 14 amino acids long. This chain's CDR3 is CASSLRGDTLPLHF. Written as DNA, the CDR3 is TGTGCCAGTAGTCTCCGAGGCGATACGCTACCCCTCCACTTT.

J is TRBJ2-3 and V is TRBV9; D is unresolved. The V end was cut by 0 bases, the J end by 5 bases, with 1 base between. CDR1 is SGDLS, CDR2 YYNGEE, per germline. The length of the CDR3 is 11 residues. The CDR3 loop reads CASSVGDTQYF. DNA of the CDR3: TGTGCCAGCAGCGTAGGAGATACGCAGTATTTT.

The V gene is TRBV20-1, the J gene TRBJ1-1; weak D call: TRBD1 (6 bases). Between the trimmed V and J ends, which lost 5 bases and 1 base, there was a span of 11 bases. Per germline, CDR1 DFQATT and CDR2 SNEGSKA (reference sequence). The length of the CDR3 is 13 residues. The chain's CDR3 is CSALYRENTEAFF. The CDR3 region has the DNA TGCAGTGCTCTTTACAGGGAGAACACTGAAGCTTTCTTT.

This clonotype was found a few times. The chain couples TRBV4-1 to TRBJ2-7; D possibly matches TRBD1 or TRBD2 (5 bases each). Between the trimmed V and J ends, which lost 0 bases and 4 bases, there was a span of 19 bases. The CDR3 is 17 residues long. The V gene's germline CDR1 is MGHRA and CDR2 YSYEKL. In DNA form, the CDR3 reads TGCGCCAGCAGCCAAGATTTAGAGAGAGGGGCTATATACGAGCAGTACTTC. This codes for CASSQDLERGAIYEQYF.

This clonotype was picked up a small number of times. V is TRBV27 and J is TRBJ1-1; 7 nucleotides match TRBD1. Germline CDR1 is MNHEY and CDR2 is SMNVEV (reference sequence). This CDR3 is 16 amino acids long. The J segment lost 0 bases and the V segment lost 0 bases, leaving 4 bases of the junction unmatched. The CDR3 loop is CASSLSAGGVNTEAFF. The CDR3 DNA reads TGTGCCAGCAGTTTATCTGCAGGGGGGGTGAACACTGAAGCTTTCTTT.

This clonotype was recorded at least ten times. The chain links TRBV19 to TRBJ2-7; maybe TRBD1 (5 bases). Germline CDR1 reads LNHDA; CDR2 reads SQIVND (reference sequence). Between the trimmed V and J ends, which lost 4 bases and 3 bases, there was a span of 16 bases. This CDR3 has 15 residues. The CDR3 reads CASSTDQGVFYEQYF. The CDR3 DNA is TGTGCCAGTAGTACCGACCAGGGTGTCTTCTACGAGCAGTACTTC.

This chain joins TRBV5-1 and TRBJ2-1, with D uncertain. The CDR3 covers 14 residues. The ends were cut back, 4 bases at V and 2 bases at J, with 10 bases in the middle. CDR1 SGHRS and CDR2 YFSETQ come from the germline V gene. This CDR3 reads CASSVRLAYNEQFF. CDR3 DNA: TGCGCCAGCAGCGTGAGACTGGCCTACAATGAGCAGTTCTTC.

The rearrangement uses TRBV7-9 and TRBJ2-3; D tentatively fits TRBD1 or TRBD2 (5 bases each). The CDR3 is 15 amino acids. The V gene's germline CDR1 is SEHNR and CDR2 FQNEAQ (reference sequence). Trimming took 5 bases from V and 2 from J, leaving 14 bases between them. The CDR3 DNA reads TGTGCCAGCAGCCTAGGAGAGGGGTACACAGATACGCAGTATTTT. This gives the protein CASSLGEGYTDTQYF.

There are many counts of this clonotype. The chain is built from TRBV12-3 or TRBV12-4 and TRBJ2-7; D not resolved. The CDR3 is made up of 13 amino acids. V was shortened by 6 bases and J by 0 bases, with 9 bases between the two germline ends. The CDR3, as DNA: TGTGCCAGCAGCCTGACCGACTCCTACGAGCAGTACTTC. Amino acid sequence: CASSLTDSYEQYF.

The CDR3 DNA is TGTGCCATCAGTGACCCGACCTACGAGCAGTACTTC. Translating it yields CAISDPTYEQYF. The gene calls are TRBV10-3 and TRBJ2-7; the D is unclear. The ends were cut back, 3 bases at V and 2 bases at J, with 5 bases in the middle. CDR3 length: 12 residues. The germline gives CDR1 ENHRY, CDR2 SYGVKD.

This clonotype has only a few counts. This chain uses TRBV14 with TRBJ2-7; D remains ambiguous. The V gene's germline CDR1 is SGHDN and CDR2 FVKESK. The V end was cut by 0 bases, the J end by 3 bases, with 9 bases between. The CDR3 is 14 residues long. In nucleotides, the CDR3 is TGTGCCAGCAGCCAAGAATCCCGGCTCTACGAGCAGTACTTC. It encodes CASSQESRLYEQYF.

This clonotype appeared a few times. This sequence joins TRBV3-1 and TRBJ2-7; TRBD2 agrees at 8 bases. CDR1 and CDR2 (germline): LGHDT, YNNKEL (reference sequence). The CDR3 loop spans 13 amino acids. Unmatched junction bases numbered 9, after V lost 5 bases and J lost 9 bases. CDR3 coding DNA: TGTGCCAGCAGCAGCGGGGGCTACCCTTGGCAGTACTTC. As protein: CASSSGGYPWQYF.

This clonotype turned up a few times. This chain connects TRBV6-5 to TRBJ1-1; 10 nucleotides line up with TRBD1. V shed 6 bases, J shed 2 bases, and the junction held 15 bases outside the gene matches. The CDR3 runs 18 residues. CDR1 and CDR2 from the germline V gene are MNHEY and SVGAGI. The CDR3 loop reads CASSAFVGQGDFNTEAFF. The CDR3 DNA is TGTGCCAGCAGCGCCTTCGTAGGACAGGGGGACTTTAACACTGAAGCTTTCTTT.

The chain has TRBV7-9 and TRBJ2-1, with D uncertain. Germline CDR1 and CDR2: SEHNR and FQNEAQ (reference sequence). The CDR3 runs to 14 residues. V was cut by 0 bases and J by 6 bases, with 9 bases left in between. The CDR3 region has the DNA TGTGCCAGCAGCTTAGCCATGCCTGGCAATGAGCAGTTCTTC. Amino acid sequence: CASSLAMPGNEQFF.

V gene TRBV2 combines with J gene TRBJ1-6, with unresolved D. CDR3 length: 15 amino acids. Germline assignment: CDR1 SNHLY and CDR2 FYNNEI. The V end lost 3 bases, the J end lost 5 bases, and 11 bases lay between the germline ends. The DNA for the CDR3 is TGTGCCAGCAGTGAGCGCAGGTCCGATAATTCACCCCTCCACTTT. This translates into CASSERRSDNSPLHF.

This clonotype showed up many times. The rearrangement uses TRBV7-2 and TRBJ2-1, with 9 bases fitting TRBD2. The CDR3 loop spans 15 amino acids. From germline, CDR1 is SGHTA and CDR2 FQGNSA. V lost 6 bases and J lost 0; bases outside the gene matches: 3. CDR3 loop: CASSSGGDSYNEQFF. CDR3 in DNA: TGTGCCAGCAGTAGCGGGGGTGACTCCTACAATGAGCAGTTCTTC.

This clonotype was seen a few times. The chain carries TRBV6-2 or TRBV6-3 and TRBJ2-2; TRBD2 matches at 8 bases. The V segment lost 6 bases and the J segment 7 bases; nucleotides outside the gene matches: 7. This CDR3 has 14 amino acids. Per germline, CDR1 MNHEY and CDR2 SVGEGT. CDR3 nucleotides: TGTGCCAGCAGCCCCGATAGCGGGATCGGGGAGCTGTTTTTT. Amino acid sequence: CASSPDSGIGELFF.

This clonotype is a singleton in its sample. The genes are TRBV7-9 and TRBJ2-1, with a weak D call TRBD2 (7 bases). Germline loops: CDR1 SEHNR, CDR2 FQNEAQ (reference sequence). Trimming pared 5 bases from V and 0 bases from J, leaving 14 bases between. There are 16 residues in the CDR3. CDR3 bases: TGTGCCAGCAGCCGGGGGGCGGGAATCTCCTACAATGAGCAGTTCTTC. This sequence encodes CASSRGAGISYNEQFF.

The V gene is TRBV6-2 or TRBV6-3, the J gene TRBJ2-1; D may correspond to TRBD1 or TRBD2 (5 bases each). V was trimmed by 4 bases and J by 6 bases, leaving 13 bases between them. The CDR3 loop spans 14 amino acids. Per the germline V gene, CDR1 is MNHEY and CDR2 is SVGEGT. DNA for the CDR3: TGTGCCAGCAGTTTCGTGGGACCGGTCAATGAGCAGTTCTTC. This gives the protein CASSFVGPVNEQFF.